This T cell receptor beta chain was captured in a study of T-cell reconstitution after alpha-beta-depleted transplantation in children. General study points: The high TCRbeta diversity at day 60 in some patients came from surviving recipient T cells and thymic progenitors. Where alpha-beta T cells came from about two months after transplant was reportedly several hundred expanded graft clones. The authors attributed T-cell counts and diversity one year after transplant mostly to newly produced T cells.

For this clonotype: Its matching antigen is unknown.

CDR3 length equals 13 residues. V dropped 8 bases and J dropped 2 bases, with 11 bases sitting between them. Per germline, CDR1 ENHRY and CDR2 SYGVKD. Unique molecular identifiers were used in preparing the TCRbeta library. MiXCR was run by TCRdb on the PCR reads, yielding one entry per CDR3 protein. This sample carries about 470,000 distinct CDR3 sequences, roughly 44% of them seen once, and the ten largest clones take under 30%. Source: PBMCs, taken before TCRalphabeta/CD19-depleted stem cell transplant. The sequence was collected from a girl between 2 and 10 years old with aplastic anemia, due to receive a stem cell transplant. The chain employs TRBV10-3 and TRBJ2-3; TRBD2 might be the D (7 bases). In nucleotides, the CDR3 is TGTGCCATCGCGGCGGGGGCCACAGATACGCAGTATTTT. It specifies CAIAAGATDTQYF.